This T cell receptor beta chain emerged from a study of blood T cell repertoires in COVID-19. Source study methods: From reference gene primer amplification, estimates of nucleated cell counts were derived. The table came from immunoSEQ multiplex PCR; TCRdb's copy has only in-frame clones and leaves some out. That table supplies the V and J calls and clone size; D and trimming were determined from the DNA. The sample has 55,000 to 80,000 clones; about nine tenths are singletons. The CDR3 is 15 amino acids. The germline V gene has CDR1 LNHNV and CDR2 YYDKDF (reference sequence). V was pared by 0 bases and J by 4 bases, with 10 bases between.

The chain carries TRBV15 and TRBJ1-5; possibly TRBD1 for D (5 bases). This clonotype originated in a human donor in a cohort sampled during active COVID-19. The source material was peripheral blood. The CDR3 nucleotides read TGTGCCACCAGCAGAGATGGGGGGGAAAATCAGCCCCAGCATTTT. Amino acid sequence: CATSRDGGENQPQHF.